This is a list of T cell receptor beta chains from one sample in a study of Graves' ophthalmopathy and Graves' hyperthyroidism. In TCRdb, the multiplex PCR reads were re-called with MiXCR into one record per CDR3 protein. The data show approximately 330,000 distinct CDR3 sequences, roughly 15% seen once. The sequenced material came from peripheral blood. The receptors were sampled from an adult man with Graves' ophthalmopathy. CDR3s include the opening cysteine and the closing phenylalanine or tryptophan. Clone size is not always given. Where it is, it says once, few, many or a class for expanded clones.

J gene: TRBJ2-7
clone size: many
V gene: TRBV11-2
CDR3 protein: CASSLVGRAYEQYF

J gene: TRBJ1-2
clone size: many
V gene: TRBV30
CDR3 protein: CAWRVRDRGWDGYTF

J gene: TRBJ2-7
clone size: many
V gene: TRBV27
CDR3 protein: CASSVGHLSYEQYF

J gene: TRBJ2-7
clone size: many
V gene: TRBV30
CDR3 protein: CAWSRGLAGSSEQYF

J gene: TRBJ1-2
clone size: many
V gene: TRBV5-5
CDR3 protein: CASSLREGTGYTF

J gene: TRBJ2-2
clone size: many
V gene: TRBV6-4
CDR3 protein: CASRGLAGVSNTGELFF

J gene: TRBJ2-2
clone size: many
V gene: TRBV30
CDR3 protein: CAWIKRGPGELFF

J gene: TRBJ2-5
clone size: many
V gene: TRBV20-1
CDR3 protein: CSAVWTGGFQETQYF

J gene: TRBJ1-1
clone size: many
V gene: TRBV19
CDR3 protein: CASSIGTGRVWAFF

J gene: TRBJ2-2
clone size: many
V gene: TRBV4-1
CDR3 protein: CASSQGVVRGRGRVGELFF

J gene: TRBJ1-6
clone size: many
V gene: TRBV12-3/TRBV12-4
CDR3 protein: CASSQRQNSPLHF

J gene: TRBJ1-1
clone size: once
V gene: TRBV27
CDR3 protein: CASFDRTNTEAFF

J gene: TRBJ1-1
clone size: .
V gene: TRBV5-1
CDR3 protein: CASSLAGTGENTEAFF

J gene: TRBJ2-7
clone size: many
V gene: TRBV11-2
CDR3 protein: CASSLASGGSYEQYF

J gene: TRBJ2-6
clone size: many
V gene: TRBV30
CDR3 protein: CAWSPPVGANVLTF

J gene: TRBJ2-5
clone size: many
V gene: TRBV25-1
CDR3 protein: CASSEFDGETQYF

J gene: TRBJ2-7
clone size: many
V gene: TRBV13
CDR3 protein: CASSKGLAAPYEQYF

J gene: TRBJ1-2
clone size: many
V gene: TRBV29-1
CDR3 protein: CSVGVTSNYGYTF

J gene: TRBJ2-7
clone size: few
V gene: TRBV6-1
CDR3 protein: CASWTGGEAGTYEQYF

J gene: TRBJ2-5
clone size: many
V gene: TRBV19
CDR3 protein: CASSMGTLQKETQYF

J gene: TRBJ1-1
clone size: .
V gene: TRBV20-1
CDR3 protein: CSARRGREAFF

J gene: TRBJ2-3
clone size: many
V gene: TRBV9
CDR3 protein: CASSVVGDSGNTQYF

J gene: TRBJ2-7
clone size: .
V gene: TRBV6-1
CDR3 protein: CASRRAGAREQYF

J gene: TRBJ2-6
clone size: many
V gene: TRBV6-1
CDR3 protein: CASRGAGANVLTF

J gene: TRBJ2-7
clone size: many
V gene: TRBV19
CDR3 protein: CASSSGGSSYEQYF